The entry that follows covers one T cell receptor beta chain sequence. What it recognizes is unknown. The data originate from a study of OX40 agonist ivuxolimab in advanced cancers. Overall study context: Three patients responded partially, comprising one with hepatocellular carcinoma and two with cutaneous melanoma. Study-wide findings and caveats: The antigen specificity of the peripheral T cells (those that were expanded) was not determined.

Profiled with immunoSEQ multiplex PCR; TCRdb holds only in-frame clones, not every one. The table has roughly 62,000 clones, approximately 83% seen once; the top ten hold about 0.88%. Unmatched junction bases numbered 0, after V lost 2 bases and J lost 0 bases. The CDR3 loop spans 15 amino acids. Germline CDR1 and CDR2: MDHEN and SYDVKM. This TCR derives from an adult with an advanced solid tumor such as melanoma, head and neck, liver or kidney cancer. This chain connects TRBV28 to TRBJ2-1; 8 nucleotides line up with TRBD1. This specimen was CD4+ or CD8+ T cells sorted from blood, taken in a trial of the OX40 agonist ivuxolimab. As DNA, the CDR3 is TGTGCCAGCAGTTTAACAGGGGGCTCCTACAATGAGCAGTTCTTC. Amino acid sequence: CASSLTGGSYNEQFF. Variable domain in full (rest from reference TRBV28 and TRBJ2-1): DVKVTQSSRYLVKRTGEKVFLECVQDMDHENMFWYRQDPGLGLRLIYFSYDVKMKEKGDIPEGYSVSREKKERFSLILESASTNQTSMYLCASSLTGGSYNEQFFGPGTRLTVL.